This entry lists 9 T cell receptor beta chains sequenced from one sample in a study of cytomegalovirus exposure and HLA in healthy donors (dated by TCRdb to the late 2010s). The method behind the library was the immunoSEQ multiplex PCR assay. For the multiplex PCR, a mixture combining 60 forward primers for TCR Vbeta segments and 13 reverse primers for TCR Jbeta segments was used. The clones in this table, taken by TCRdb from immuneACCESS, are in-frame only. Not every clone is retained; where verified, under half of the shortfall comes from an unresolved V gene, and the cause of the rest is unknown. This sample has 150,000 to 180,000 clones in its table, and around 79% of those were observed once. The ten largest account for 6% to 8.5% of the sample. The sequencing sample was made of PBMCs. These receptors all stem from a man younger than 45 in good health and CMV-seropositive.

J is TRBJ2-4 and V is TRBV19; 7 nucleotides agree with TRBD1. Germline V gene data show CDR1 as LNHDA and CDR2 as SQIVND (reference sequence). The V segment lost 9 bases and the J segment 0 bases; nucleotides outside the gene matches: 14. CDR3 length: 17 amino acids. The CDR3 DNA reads TGTGCCAGGATTGGGACAGAGCCTCGTCTAGCCAAAAACATTCAGTACTTC. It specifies CARIGTEPRLAKNIQYF.

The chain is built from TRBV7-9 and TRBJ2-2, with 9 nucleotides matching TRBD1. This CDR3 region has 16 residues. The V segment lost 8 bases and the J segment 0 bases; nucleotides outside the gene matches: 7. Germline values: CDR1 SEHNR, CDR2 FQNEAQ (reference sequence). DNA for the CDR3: TGTGCCAGCCGACCGAGGGACAGGGCGAACACCGGGGAGCTGTTTTTT. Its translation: CASRPRDRANTGELFF. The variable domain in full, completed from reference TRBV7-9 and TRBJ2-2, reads DTGVSQNPRHKITKRGQNVTFRCDPISEHNRLYWYRQTLGQGPEFLTYFQNEAQLEKSRLLSDRFSAERPKGSFSTLEIQRTEQGDSAMYLCASRPRDRANTGELFFGEGSRLTVL.

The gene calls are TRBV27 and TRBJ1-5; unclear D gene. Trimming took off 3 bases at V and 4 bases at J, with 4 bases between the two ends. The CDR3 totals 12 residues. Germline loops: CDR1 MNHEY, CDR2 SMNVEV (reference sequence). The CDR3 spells CASSFRNQPQHF. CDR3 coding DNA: TGTGCCAGCAGTTTCAGGAATCAGCCCCAGCATTTT.

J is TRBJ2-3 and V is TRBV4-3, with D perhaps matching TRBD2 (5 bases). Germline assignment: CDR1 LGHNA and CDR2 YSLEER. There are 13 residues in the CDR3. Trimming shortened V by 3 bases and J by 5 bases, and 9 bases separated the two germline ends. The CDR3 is CASSHLLGDTQYF. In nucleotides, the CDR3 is TGCGCCAGCAGCCACCTACTAGGAGATACGCAGTATTTT.

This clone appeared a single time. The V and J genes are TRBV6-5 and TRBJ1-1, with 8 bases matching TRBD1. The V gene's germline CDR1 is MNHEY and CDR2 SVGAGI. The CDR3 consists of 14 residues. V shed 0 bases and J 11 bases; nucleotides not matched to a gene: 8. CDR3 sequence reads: CASSYSIGQGSAFF. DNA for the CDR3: TGTGCCAGCAGTTACTCGATCGGACAGGGCTCCGCTTTCTTT.

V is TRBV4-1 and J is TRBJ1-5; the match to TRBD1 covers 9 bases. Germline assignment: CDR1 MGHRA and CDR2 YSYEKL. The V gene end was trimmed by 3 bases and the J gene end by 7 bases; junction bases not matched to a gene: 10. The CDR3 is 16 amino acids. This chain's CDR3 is CASSQDWTGANQPQHF. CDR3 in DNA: TGCGCCAGCAGCCAGGACTGGACAGGGGCAAACCAGCCCCAGCATTTT.

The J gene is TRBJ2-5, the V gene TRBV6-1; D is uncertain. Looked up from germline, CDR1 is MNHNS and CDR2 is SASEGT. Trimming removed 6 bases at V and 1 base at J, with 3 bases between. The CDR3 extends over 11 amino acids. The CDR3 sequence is CASRAQETQYF. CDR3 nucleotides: TGTGCCAGCAGGGCCCAAGAGACCCAGTACTTC.

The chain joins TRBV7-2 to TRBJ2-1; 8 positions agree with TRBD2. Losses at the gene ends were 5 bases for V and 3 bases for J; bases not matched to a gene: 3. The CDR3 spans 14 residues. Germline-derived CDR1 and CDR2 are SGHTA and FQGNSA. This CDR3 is CASSERGIYNEQFF. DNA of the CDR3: TGTGCCAGCAGCGAGCGGGGGATCTACAATGAGCAGTTCTTC.

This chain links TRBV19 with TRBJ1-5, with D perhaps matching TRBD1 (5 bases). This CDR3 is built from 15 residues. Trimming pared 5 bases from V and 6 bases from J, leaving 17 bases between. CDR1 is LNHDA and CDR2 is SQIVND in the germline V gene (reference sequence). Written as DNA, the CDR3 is TGTGCCAGTAGTTCCACAGGCCGGAGAGGTCAGCCCCAGCATTTT. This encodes CASSSTGRRGQPQHF.